This T cell receptor beta chain was found in a study of cytomegalovirus exposure and HLA in healthy donors (dated by TCRdb to 2016 to 2017). Describing the broader study: According to a later analysis, the approximately 130 validation repertoires were produced on the same platform as the roughly 600 repertoires of the first cohort. The study aimed to test whether signatures of past pathogen exposure could be identified by cataloging public T cell receptors. In addition to the first cohort of roughly 700 subjects, a separate validation cohort of around 110 different subjects was used. To predict cytomegalovirus infection status, the study combined high-throughput TCR immunosequencing, statistical association of individual TCRs with disease status, and machine learning.

Overall results and qualifications from the work: A later analysis lacked HLA typing for the validation cohort, so it scored co-occurrence in that cohort across all 120 or so repertoires. The classifier was reported to diagnose cytomegalovirus status with high specificity and sensitivity in both the original and validation cohorts. In a later analysis, TCRs clustered in the first cohort were found to also tend to co-occur in the roughly 120 validation repertoires, with 85% to 95% of cluster scores above 0. According to the authors, the approach could potentially be generalized to other disease states and immunological phenotypes. Across donors, most TCR sequences were observed very rarely, whereas some public TCRs were present in many individuals. In the study, some 180 TCR beta chains were listed as associated with cytomegalovirus. In vitro tests confirmed that a few of the cytomegalovirus-associated TCR beta chains recognize cytomegalovirus antigens.

V drops 5 bases and J drops 1 base, leaving 12 bases in between. The CDR3 numbers 15 residues from cysteine through phenylalanine. The read is trimmed to its CDR3 DNA, 45 bases read in frame from base 1. CDR1 and CDR2 (SNHLY, FYNNEI) derive from the germline V gene. The donors belonged to the validation cohort of 120 subjects, which was separate from the approximately 660-subject first cohort. For this clone: This receptor's antigen is unknown. Base qualities are not recorded, but no much larger clone differs from it by a single base.

The method was the immunoSEQ multiplex PCR assay. As for how the authors treated the data: A statistical classification framework was built to diagnose cytomegalovirus status from the catalog of TCR beta chain sequences. Drawn from immuneACCESS, this table holds only the in-frame rearrangements with V and J called that TCRdb kept. Clones are partly lost; checked studies trace under half to an unresolved V gene and leave the rest unexplained. D and trimming were read from the DNA, whereas the V and J calls and clone size are those reported in that table. Across this sample there are some 73,000 clones, with roughly 89% seen only once. Together, the top ten hold about 3.8% of the sample.

The sequence was collected from a woman aged 18-35 years in good health and CMV-seropositive. The rearranged chain carries TRBV2 and TRBJ1-5, with an unclear D gene assignment. Sequencing used PBMCs. The sequenced DNA is TGTGCCAGCAGTCGCGCGAAAGTGAGCAATCAGCCCCAGCATTTT. Protein translation: CASSRAKVSNQPQHF.